The clone carrying this T cell receptor (beta chain) was seen only a few times. Sequencing was performed with immunoSEQ multiplex PCR; in TCRdb, only in-frame clones are kept and a portion is missing. This sample carries around 140,000 clones, approximately 90% of them seen once, and the ten largest clones take about 4%. This sample was included in a study of blood T cell repertoires in COVID-19. The wider study: Acute-phase and convalescent COVID-19 samples originated in the United States, Italy and Spain. From T cells, B-cell-depleted T cells, or PBMCs came the material, which was cDNA or gDNA.

Individuals aged about 18 to 89 years were recruited from 24 US areas. Researchers sorted participants into cohorts using their self-reported clinical history. The CDR3 sequence is 13 residues long. Between the trimmed V and J ends, which lost 6 bases and 0 bases, there was a span of 9 bases. Germline values: CDR1 MDHEN, CDR2 SYDVKM. The chain has TRBV28 and TRBJ2-7, with no clear D. This sequence originates from a woman in her 40s who had been exposed to COVID-19. The sequencing sample was made of PBMCs or T cells enriched from blood (not recorded which). The CDR3: CASRTGSSYEQYF. The CDR3 bases are TGTGCCAGCAGGACCGGGTCCTCCTACGAGCAGTACTTC.